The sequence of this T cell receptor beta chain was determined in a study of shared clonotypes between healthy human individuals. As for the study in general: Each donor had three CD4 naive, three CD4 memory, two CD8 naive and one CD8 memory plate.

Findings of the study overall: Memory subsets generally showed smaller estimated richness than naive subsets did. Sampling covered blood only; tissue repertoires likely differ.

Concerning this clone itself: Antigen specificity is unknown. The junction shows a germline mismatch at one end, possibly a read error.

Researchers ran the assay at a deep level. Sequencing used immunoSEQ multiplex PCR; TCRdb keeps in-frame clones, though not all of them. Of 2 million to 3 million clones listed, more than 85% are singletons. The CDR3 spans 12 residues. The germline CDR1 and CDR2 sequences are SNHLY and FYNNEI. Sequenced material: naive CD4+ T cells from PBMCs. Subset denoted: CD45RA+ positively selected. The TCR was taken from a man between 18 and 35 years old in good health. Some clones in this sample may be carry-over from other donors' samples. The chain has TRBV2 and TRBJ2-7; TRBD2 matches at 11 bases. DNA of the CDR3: TGTGCCAACGCCCCGACTAGCGGGATTATGAGCTTC. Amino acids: CANAPTSGIMSF. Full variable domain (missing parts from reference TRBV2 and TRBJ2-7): EPEVTQTPSHQVTQMGQEVILRCVPISNHLYFYWYRQILGQKVEFLVSFYNNEISEKSEIFDDQFSVERPDGSNFTLKIRSTKLEDSAMYFCANAPTSGIMSFGPGTRLTVT.